This T cell receptor beta chain stems from a study of breast tumors, draining lymph nodes, adjacent tissues. Study observations and caveats: Tumor TCR diversity was below lymph nodes but above nontumor tissue.

Note on this clonotype: The antigen is not known.

Via MiXCR, TCRdb re-called the multiplex PCR reads, giving one row per CDR3 protein. The data contain about 200,000 distinct CDR3 sequences, roughly 31% of them singletons. Breast cancer patients provided tissue from their axillary draining lymph nodes. The CDR3 runs to 13 residues. In germline, CDR1 is SGHVS, CDR2 FQNEAQ. Trimming pared 7 bases from V and 0 bases from J, leaving 7 bases between. The V gene is TRBV7-8, the J gene TRBJ1-5, with D perhaps matching TRBD1 (5 bases). What was sequenced was axillary lymph node tissue. The sequence came from a female donor with breast cancer. Some clones in this sample may be carry-over from other donors' samples. In nucleotides, the CDR3 is TGTGCCAGCACGGGGGATAGCAATCAGCCCCAGCATTTT. It specifies CASTGDSNQPQHF. Supplemented by reference TRBV7-8 and TRBJ1-5, the full variable domain reads GAGVSQSPRYKVAKRGQDVALRCDPISGHVSLFWYQQALGQGPEFLTYFQNEAQLDKSGLPSDRFFAERPEGSVSTLKIQRTQQEDSAVYLCASTGDSNQPQHFGDGTRLSIL.